This is a list of T cell receptor beta chains from one sample in a study of cytomegalovirus exposure and HLA in healthy donors. TCRdb's table, derived via immunoSEQ multiplex PCR, lists solely in-frame clones and lacks some. The repertoire includes roughly 180,000 clones, around three quarters of them detected once, and 1.9% sits in the top ten. Sequencing was carried out using PBMCs. These receptors came from a woman aged 25-40 years in good health and CMV-seronegative. Both conserved end residues are part of each CDR3. The D gene is left open where the match is weak. Rows give clone size only sometimes, using once, few, many, or a class for an expanded clone.

CDR3aa: CAWKRQLLSGHLNTEAFF
CDR3nt: TGTGCCTGGAAAAGGCAACTACTTTCGGGACACTTGAACACTGAAGCTTTCTTT
j_gene: TRBJ1-1
abundance: NA
d_gene: NA
v_gene: TRBV30

CDR3aa: CASSQDAGGPPYNEQFF
CDR3nt: TGTGCCAGCAGCCAAGACGCGGGGGGGCCCCCCTACAATGAGCAGTTCTTC
j_gene: TRBJ2-1
abundance: NA
d_gene: TRBD2
v_gene: TRBV4-2

CDR3aa: CASSLAHTSGKYEQYF
CDR3nt: TGTGCCAGCAGCTTAGCGCATACTAGCGGGAAATACGAGCAGTACTTC
j_gene: TRBJ2-7
abundance: NA
d_gene: TRBD2
v_gene: TRBV7-9

CDR3aa: CAISESGGNQPQHF
CDR3nt: TGTGCCATCAGTGAGTCTGGAGGCAATCAGCCCCAGCATTTT
j_gene: TRBJ1-5
abundance: NA
d_gene: NA
v_gene: TRBV10-3

CDR3aa: CASSGSQGINTEAFF
CDR3nt: TGCGCCAGCAGTGGGTCTCAGGGTATCAACACTGAAGCTTTCTTT
j_gene: TRBJ1-1
abundance: NA
d_gene: NA
v_gene: TRBV10-1

CDR3aa: CASSFRLAGGPLGAGELFF
CDR3nt: TGTGCCAGCAGCTTCCGACTAGCGGGGGGGCCCCTTGGGGCCGGGGAGCTGTTTTTT
j_gene: TRBJ2-2
abundance: NA
d_gene: TRBD2
v_gene: TRBV5-4

CDR3aa: CATSGTGDYGYTF
CDR3nt: TGTGCCACCAGCGGGACAGGGGACTATGGCTACACCTTC
j_gene: TRBJ1-2
abundance: NA
d_gene: TRBD1
v_gene: TRBV15

CDR3aa: CASSVGQGANYEQYF
CDR3nt: TGTGCCAGCAGCGTAGGACAGGGGGCGAATTACGAGCAGTACTTC
j_gene: TRBJ2-7
abundance: NA
d_gene: TRBD1
v_gene: TRBV9

CDR3aa: CASSPDQETQYF
CDR3nt: TGTGCCAGCAGCCCGGACCAAGAGACCCAGTACTTC
j_gene: TRBJ2-5
abundance: NA
d_gene: NA
v_gene: TRBV2

CDR3aa: CASSEGGATGELFF
CDR3nt: TGTGCCAGCAGCGAAGGGGGGGCCACCGGGGAGCTGTTTTTT
j_gene: TRBJ2-2
abundance: NA
d_gene: NA
v_gene: TRBV9

CDR3aa: CASSDEDRGDEKLFF
CDR3nt: TGTGCCAGCAGTGATGAGGACAGGGGTGATGAAAAACTGTTTTTT
j_gene: TRBJ1-4
abundance: NA
d_gene: TRBD1
v_gene: TRBV2

CDR3aa: CASSLEGQEGAQYF
CDR3nt: TGCGCCAGCAGCTTGGAAGGCCAAGAGGGTGCGCAGTATTTT
j_gene: TRBJ2-3
abundance: NA
d_gene: NA
v_gene: TRBV5-1

CDR3aa: CASSVGISGGAEQFF
CDR3nt: TGTGCCAGCAGCGTAGGGATTAGCGGGGGGGCGGAGCAGTTCTTC
j_gene: TRBJ2-1
abundance: NA
d_gene: TRBD2
v_gene: TRBV9

CDR3aa: CASWTESYEQYF
CDR3nt: TGTGCCAGCTGGACTGAGTCCTACGAGCAGTACTTC
j_gene: TRBJ2-7
abundance: few
d_gene: NA
v_gene: TRBV5-5

CDR3aa: CASSLTGELFF
CDR3nt: TGTGCCAGTAGCCTAACCGGGGAGCTGTTTTTT
j_gene: TRBJ2-2
abundance: NA
d_gene: NA
v_gene: TRBV19

CDR3aa: CASSYSGGADNEQFF
CDR3nt: TGTGCCAGCAGTTACAGCGGGGGGGCTGACAATGAGCAGTTCTTC
j_gene: TRBJ2-1
abundance: NA
d_gene: TRBD2
v_gene: TRBV6-5

CDR3aa: CATSRGEDNGYTF
CDR3nt: TGTGCCACCAGCAGAGGAGAGGATAATGGCTACACCTTC
j_gene: TRBJ1-2
abundance: NA
d_gene: NA
v_gene: TRBV15

CDR3aa: CASSLDLAAAFF
CDR3nt: TGTGCCAGCAGCTTGGACTTAGCCGCCGCTTTCTTT
j_gene: TRBJ1-1
abundance: once
d_gene: NA
v_gene: TRBV7-6

CDR3aa: CASSLKGMNTEAFF
CDR3nt: TGTGCCAGCAGCTTAAAGGGGATGAACACTGAAGCTTTCTTT
j_gene: TRBJ1-1
abundance: NA
d_gene: NA
v_gene: TRBV7-3

CDR3aa: CASSQGPTPYEQYF
CDR3nt: TGCGCCAGCAGCCAAGGTCCGACTCCCTACGAGCAGTACTTC
j_gene: TRBJ2-7
abundance: NA
d_gene: NA
v_gene: TRBV4-1

CDR3aa: CASSSSGVLTDTQYF
CDR3nt: TGCGCCAGCAGCTCCTCAGGGGTTCTCACAGATACGCAGTATTTT
j_gene: TRBJ2-3
abundance: NA
d_gene: NA
v_gene: TRBV5-1

CDR3aa: CASSPGHSNQPQHF
CDR3nt: TGTGCCAGCTCTCCGGGACATTCAAATCAGCCCCAGCATTTT
j_gene: TRBJ1-5
abundance: NA
d_gene: NA
v_gene: TRBV18

CDR3aa: CASSRTSGGVYEQFF
CDR3nt: TGTGCCAGCAGCAGGACTAGCGGGGGGGTGTATGAGCAGTTCTTC
j_gene: TRBJ2-1
abundance: NA
d_gene: TRBD2
v_gene: TRBV5-6

CDR3aa: CASSYGGHGNTIYF
CDR3nt: TGTGCCAGCAGTTACGGAGGCCATGGAAACACCATATATTTT
j_gene: TRBJ1-3
abundance: NA
d_gene: NA
v_gene: TRBV6-7

CDR3aa: CASSPLGVQLPTNEKLFF
CDR3nt: TGTGCCAGCTCACCTCTCGGCGTCCAGCTTCCAACTAATGAAAAACTATTTTTT
j_gene: TRBJ1-4
abundance: NA
d_gene: NA
v_gene: TRBV18

CDR3aa: CASSLTRFSTDTQYF
CDR3nt: TGTGCCAGCAGTTTGACTAGATTTAGCACAGATACGCAGTATTTT
j_gene: TRBJ2-3
abundance: NA
d_gene: NA
v_gene: TRBV7-3

CDR3aa: CASSQRYDYGYTF
CDR3nt: TGTGCCAGCAGCCAACGCTACGACTATGGCTACACCTTC
j_gene: TRBJ1-2
abundance: NA
d_gene: NA
v_gene: TRBV5-8

CDR3aa: CASSEAHSGNTIYF
CDR3nt: TGTGCCAGCAGTGAAGCCCACTCTGGAAACACCATATATTTT
j_gene: TRBJ1-3
abundance: NA
d_gene: NA
v_gene: TRBV6-1

CDR3aa: CAWTDNSYNEQFF
CDR3nt: TGTGCCTGGACCGACAACTCCTACAATGAGCAGTTCTTC
j_gene: TRBJ2-1
abundance: NA
d_gene: NA
v_gene: TRBV30

CDR3aa: CASSLIGGSNQPQHF
CDR3nt: TGTGCCAGCAGTTTGATAGGGGGAAGCAATCAGCCCCAGCATTTT
j_gene: TRBJ1-5
abundance: NA
d_gene: NA
v_gene: TRBV27

CDR3aa: CASSLETANYGYTF
CDR3nt: TGTGCCAGCTCACTCGAGACAGCTAACTATGGCTACACCTTC
j_gene: TRBJ1-2
abundance: NA
d_gene: NA
v_gene: TRBV18

CDR3aa: CATSTNRVSGNSPLHF
CDR3nt: TGTGCCACCAGCACAAACAGGGTCTCGGGGAATTCACCCCTCCACTTT
j_gene: TRBJ1-6
abundance: NA
d_gene: NA
v_gene: TRBV15

CDR3aa: CASSLTIGQGKGEQYF
CDR3nt: TGCGCCAGCAGCTTGACGATAGGACAGGGGAAGGGCGAGCAGTACTTC
j_gene: TRBJ2-7
abundance: NA
d_gene: TRBD1
v_gene: TRBV5-1

CDR3aa: CASSSSRLAEETQYF
CDR3nt: TGTGCCAGCAGCTCCTCCCGACTAGCGGAAGAGACCCAGTACTTC
j_gene: TRBJ2-5
abundance: NA
d_gene: TRBD2
v_gene: TRBV11-2

CDR3aa: CASSLGATNEKLFF
CDR3nt: TGTGCCAGCAGCTTAGGAGCAACTAATGAAAAACTGTTTTTT
j_gene: TRBJ1-4
abundance: few
d_gene: NA
v_gene: TRBV5-4

CDR3aa: CASSPPQGIYEQYF
CDR3nt: TGTGCCAGCTCACCTCCACAGGGCATCTACGAGCAGTACTTC
j_gene: TRBJ2-7
abundance: once
d_gene: NA
v_gene: TRBV18

CDR3aa: CARKVGQEGSYEQYF
CDR3nt: TGTGCCAGGAAAGTAGGACAGGAAGGCTCCTACGAGCAGTACTTC
j_gene: TRBJ2-7
abundance: NA
d_gene: TRBD1
v_gene: TRBV6-1

CDR3aa: CASSPSGGSSYEQYF
CDR3nt: TGTGCCAGCAGCCCGAGCGGGGGGAGCTCCTACGAGCAGTACTTC
j_gene: TRBJ2-7
abundance: NA
d_gene: TRBD2
v_gene: TRBV7-3

CDR3aa: CASSPWLAGTDTQYF
CDR3nt: TGTGCCAGCAGCCCCTGGTTAGCGGGCACAGATACGCAGTATTTT
j_gene: TRBJ2-3
abundance: NA
d_gene: NA
v_gene: TRBV4-2

CDR3aa: CASSQRGQLTYNEQFF
CDR3nt: TGCGCCAGCAGCCAAAGGGGGCAGTTGACCTACAATGAGCAGTTCTTC
j_gene: TRBJ2-1
abundance: NA
d_gene: TRBD1
v_gene: TRBV4-3

CDR3aa: CASSVQDGQGDEQYF
CDR3nt: TGTGCCAGTAGTGTTCAGGACGGACAGGGGGACGAGCAGTACTTC
j_gene: TRBJ2-7
abundance: NA
d_gene: TRBD1
v_gene: TRBV19

CDR3aa: CFPGQGYPYNSPLHF
CDR3nt: TGTTTCCCGGGACAGGGGTATCCCTATAATTCACCCCTCCACTTT
j_gene: TRBJ1-6
abundance: NA
d_gene: TRBD1
v_gene: TRBV30

CDR3aa: CAISESLQATGGRGYTF
CDR3nt: TGTGCCATCAGTGAGTCCCTACAAGCCACAGGGGGCAGGGGCTACACCTTC
j_gene: TRBJ1-2
abundance: NA
d_gene: TRBD1
v_gene: TRBV10-3

CDR3aa: CAWRRGGPDTQYF
CDR3nt: TGTGCCTGGAGGCGGGGGGGCCCGGATACGCAGTATTTT
j_gene: TRBJ2-3
abundance: once
d_gene: TRBD2
v_gene: TRBV30

CDR3aa: CASSQDLGTGAGNTIYF
CDR3nt: TGTGCCAGCAGCCAAGACCTTGGGACAGGGGCTGGAAACACCATATATTTT
j_gene: TRBJ1-3
abundance: NA
d_gene: TRBD1
v_gene: TRBV4-2

CDR3aa: CASSLTGTSGGPYNEQFF
CDR3nt: TGTGCCAGCAGCTTAACAGGGACTAGCGGGGGGCCCTACAATGAGCAGTTCTTC
j_gene: TRBJ2-1
abundance: NA
d_gene: TRBD2
v_gene: TRBV7-2

CDR3aa: CSVVSQGGTEAFF
CDR3nt: TGCAGCGTTGTGTCGCAGGGAGGTACTGAAGCTTTCTTT
j_gene: TRBJ1-1
abundance: NA
d_gene: NA
v_gene: TRBV29-1

CDR3aa: CASSVQGGEQYF
CDR3nt: TGTGCCAGTAGTGTACAGGGTGGGGAGCAGTACTTC
j_gene: TRBJ2-7
abundance: few
d_gene: NA
v_gene: TRBV19

CDR3aa: CASSLAGGANTDTQYF
CDR3nt: TGTGCCAGCAGCTTAGCGGGCGGGGCAAACACAGATACGCAGTATTTT
j_gene: TRBJ2-3
abundance: NA
d_gene: NA
v_gene: TRBV7-2

CDR3aa: CASSIVRQISGNTIYF
CDR3nt: TGTGCCAGTAGTATAGTCCGACAAATTTCTGGAAACACCATATATTTT
j_gene: TRBJ1-3
abundance: NA
d_gene: NA
v_gene: TRBV19

CDR3aa: CASSPAILAGGLIADTQYF
CDR3nt: TGTGCCAGCAGCCCCGCCATCCTAGCGGGGGGGTTAATCGCAGATACGCAGTATTTT
j_gene: TRBJ2-3
abundance: NA
d_gene: TRBD2
v_gene: TRBV5-6

CDR3aa: CASSDGRSDTQYF
CDR3nt: TGTGCCAGCAGTGACGGGCGTTCGGATACGCAGTATTTT
j_gene: TRBJ2-3
abundance: NA
d_gene: NA
v_gene: TRBV6-4

CDR3aa: CASSPTAVGQETQYF
CDR3nt: TGTGCCAGCTCACCGACGGCGGTCGGTCAAGAGACCCAGTACTTC
j_gene: TRBJ2-5
abundance: NA
d_gene: NA
v_gene: TRBV18

CDR3aa: CASIETARSPEAFF
CDR3nt: TGTGCCAGCATAGAGACAGCGCGCTCCCCTGAAGCTTTCTTT
j_gene: TRBJ1-1
abundance: NA
d_gene: NA
v_gene: TRBV2